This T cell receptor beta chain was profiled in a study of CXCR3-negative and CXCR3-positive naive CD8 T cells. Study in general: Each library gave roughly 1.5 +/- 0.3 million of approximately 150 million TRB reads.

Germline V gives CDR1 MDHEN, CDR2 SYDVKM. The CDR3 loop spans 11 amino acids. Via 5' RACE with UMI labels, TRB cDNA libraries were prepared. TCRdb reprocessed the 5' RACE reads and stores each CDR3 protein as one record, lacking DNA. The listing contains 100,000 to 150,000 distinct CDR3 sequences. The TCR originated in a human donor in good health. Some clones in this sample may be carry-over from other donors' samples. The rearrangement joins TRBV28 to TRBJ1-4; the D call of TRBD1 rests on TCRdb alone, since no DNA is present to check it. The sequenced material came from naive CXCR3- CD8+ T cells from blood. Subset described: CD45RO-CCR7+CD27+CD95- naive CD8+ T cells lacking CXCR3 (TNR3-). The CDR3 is CASGGAGKLFF. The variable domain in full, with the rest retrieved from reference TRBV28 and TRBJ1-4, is DVKVTQSSRYLVKRTGEKVFLECVQDMDHENMFWYRQDPGLGLRLIYFSYDVKMKEKGDIPEGYSVSREKKERFSLILESASTNQTSMYLCASGGAGKLFFGSGTQLSVL.